A single sample is the source of the 28 T cell receptor beta chains below, sequenced in a study of blood T cell repertoires in COVID-19. The data were produced by immunoSEQ multiplex PCR, yet TCRdb's version contains in-frame clones alone and is incomplete. The sample holds hundreds of thousands of clones, roughly 90% seen once. The specimen sequenced was peripheral blood. The receptors come from a woman aged 25-40 years with acute or convalescent COVID-19.

The V and J genes are TRBV6-1 and TRBJ1-1; D ambiguous. There are 13 residues in the CDR3. The V gene lost 3 bases and the J gene lost 1 base, with 6 bases spanning the gap. CDR1 is MNHNS, CDR2 SASEGT, per germline. The CDR3 spells CASSDQSNTEAFF. In nucleotides, the CDR3 is TGTGCCAGCAGTGACCAATCGAACACTGAAGCTTTCTTT.

V gene TRBV28 combines with J gene TRBJ1-6; possibly TRBD1 for D (5 bases). Trimming shortened V by 5 bases and J by 8 bases, and 16 bases separated the two germline ends. The CDR3 consists of 15 residues. Germline V gene lookup returns CDR1 MDHEN and CDR2 SYDVKM. CDR3 coding DNA: TGTGCCAGCAGTCCCATCCCGGACATGCATTCACCCCTCCACTTT. Encoded protein: CASSPIPDMHSPLHF.

V is TRBV28 and J is TRBJ1-2; TRBD1 matches 11 bases. CDR3 length equals 15 residues. Germline CDR1 reads MDHEN; CDR2 reads SYDVKM. The junction had 7 bases not matched to a gene; V was cut back by 5 bases and J by 5 bases. The DNA for the CDR3 is TGTGCCAGCAGTCCCCCCGGGACAGGGGGTTATGGCTACACCTTC. Its translation is CASSPPGTGGYGYTF.

The CDR3 here is CASSFAVGDGYTF. CDR3 coding DNA: TGTGCCAGCAGTTTCGCGGTAGGGGATGGCTACACCTTC. This rearrangement joins TRBV28 to TRBJ1-2, with D tentatively TRBD1 (5 bases). This CDR3 region has 13 residues. Germline CDR1 reads MDHEN; CDR2 reads SYDVKM. Trimming left V 3 bases short and J 6 bases short, with 11 bases between.

As to this clone: The same CDR3 is also encoded by other DNA sequences in this sample. This sequence joins TRBV10-2 and TRBJ2-7; 7 bases map to TRBD1. The CDR3 is made up of 13 amino acids. Germline loops: CDR1 WSHSY, CDR2 SAAADI. Germline trimming cut 5 bases from V and 3 bases from J; bases unmatched to any gene: 4. The CDR3 DNA sequence: TGCGCCAGCAGTCCGGGACAGAGCTACGAGCAGTACTTC. Translated: CASSPGQSYEQYF.

This rearrangement joins TRBV11-3 to TRBJ2-1; 8 bases map to TRBD1. CDR1 is SGHNT and CDR2 is YENEEA in the germline V gene. The CDR3 length is 17 residues. The ends lost 4 bases at V and 1 base at J; junction bases unmatched: 9. CDR3 nucleotide sequence: TGTGCCAGCAGCTCGGAAACAGGGGGTGTTTCCTACAATGAGCAGTTCTTC. Translated: CASSSETGGVSYNEQFF.

In this sample, this clone turned up once. The chain couples TRBV5-5 to TRBJ1-2; possibly TRBD1 for D (6 bases). The CDR3 contains 15 residues. The germline V and J ends were trimmed by 4 bases and 0 bases, with 13 bases remaining between them. The germline V gene has CDR1 SGHKS and CDR2 YYEKEE (reference sequence). The CDR3 loop reads CASSRGEGANYGYTF. The DNA of the CDR3 is TGTGCCAGCAGCCGAGGGGAGGGGGCTAACTATGGCTACACCTTC.

V usage is TRBV25-1 and J usage is TRBJ2-1; 9 bases align to TRBD1. The germline V gene has CDR1 MGHDK and CDR2 SYGVNS. V lost 2 bases and J lost 2; bases outside the gene matches: 4. CDR3 length: 16 amino acids. CDR3 region: CASSENRGPAYNEQFF. In DNA, the CDR3 is TGTGCCAGCAGTGAAAACAGGGGGCCCGCCTACAATGAGCAGTTCTTC.

The chain uses TRBV5-6 and TRBJ2-5; D unclear. The germline CDR1 and CDR2 sequences are SGHDT and YYEEEE. The CDR3 has 14 residues. Trimming cost V 1 base and J 1 base, with 8 bases left between them. The CDR3 sequence is CASSLLQTQETQYF. As DNA, the CDR3 is TGTGCCAGCAGCTTGTTACAGACCCAAGAGACCCAGTACTTC.

The V and J genes are TRBV12-5 and TRBJ1-5; a possible D gene is TRBD1 (5 bases). The CDR3 totals 17 residues. Germline V gives CDR1 LGHNT, CDR2 FRNRAP. Trimming left V 0 bases short and J 2 bases short, with 14 bases between. The CDR3 spells CASGLVSGVGRNQPQHF. The DNA for the CDR3 is TGTGCTAGTGGTTTGGTATCAGGTGTGGGGCGCAATCAGCCCCAGCATTTT.

The rearrangement uses TRBV19 and TRBJ2-5; 8 nucleotides agree with TRBD2. Germline V gene sequence: CDR1 LNHDA, CDR2 SQIVND (reference sequence). The V and J ends lost 6 bases and 3 bases, in that order; junction bases with no gene match: 6. The CDR3 spans 14 residues. The CDR3 loop reads CASRTAGAEETQYF. CDR3 nucleotides: TGTGCCAGTAGAACAGCGGGGGCAGAAGAGACCCAGTACTTC.

V and J are TRBV6-5 and TRBJ2-3; weak D call: TRBD1 (5 bases). V shed 2 bases and J shed 0 bases, with 9 bases lying between them. Germline V CDR1 and CDR2: MNHEY, SVGAGI. This CDR3 comprises 15 residues. CDR3: CASSYLRESTDTQYF. The CDR3 coding sequence is TGTGCCAGCAGTTACCTCAGGGAAAGCACAGATACGCAGTATTTT.

The rearrangement joins TRBV5-4 to TRBJ2-3; TRBD2 agrees at 7 bases. The CDR3 sequence is 14 residues long. Germline CDR1 and CDR2: SGHNT and YYREEE (reference sequence). Losses at the gene ends were 2 bases for V and 2 bases for J; bases not matched to a gene: 2. The CDR3 nucleotides read TGTGCCAGCAGCTTAGCGGGACTCACAGATACGCAGTATTTT. As protein: CASSLAGLTDTQYF.

In DNA, the CDR3 is TGTGCCAGCAGCCAGGGACAGGGTTCGGGGGAGACCCAGTACTTC. It codes for CASSQGQGSGETQYF. The rearrangement joins TRBV13 to TRBJ2-5; 9 bases line up with TRBD1. V lost 5 bases, J lost 5 bases, and 9 bases stayed unmatched. The CDR3 runs 15 residues. The germline V gene has CDR1 PRHDT and CDR2 FYEKMQ (reference sequence).

The V call is TRBV5-6, the J call TRBJ2-3; TRBD1 aligns across 8 bases. Trimming removed 1 base from V and 2 bases from J; junction bases left unmatched: 3. The CDR3 totals 15 residues. Germline values: CDR1 SGHDT, CDR2 YYEEEE. The CDR3 DNA follows: TGTGCCAGCAGCTTGTGGGACAGGAACACAGATACGCAGTATTTT. Amino acid sequence: CASSLWDRNTDTQYF.

The chain carries TRBV2 and TRBJ2-2; D is unclear. The germline V gene has CDR1 SNHLY and CDR2 FYNNEI. The CDR3 is 12 residues long. Deletions cut 3 bases from V and 6 bases from J, with 5 bases between. The CDR3 protein is CASSDHSGELFF. Here the CDR3 DNA reads TGTGCCAGCAGTGACCACTCCGGGGAGCTGTTTTTT.

The chain has TRBV6-6 and TRBJ2-7, with D tentatively TRBD2 (6 bases). V was cut by 6 bases and J by 3 bases, with 12 bases left in between. Germline CDR1 is MNHNY and CDR2 is SVGAGI (reference sequence). This CDR3 has 13 amino acids. The CDR3 loop reads CASRARGNYEQYF. The CDR3 region has the DNA TGTGCCAGCAGGGCCCGCGGGAACTACGAGCAGTACTTC.

The chain uses TRBV24-1 and TRBJ2-5; possible D gene TRBD1, 6 bases. In germline, CDR1 is KGHDR, CDR2 SFDVKD. V was shortened by 0 bases and J by 5 bases, with 12 bases between the two germline ends. This CDR3 contains 15 residues. Here the CDR3 reads CATSDLTGPFETQYF. In DNA, the CDR3 is TGTGCCACCAGTGATTTGACAGGGCCTTTTGAGACCCAGTACTTC.

CDR3 in amino acids: CAWSLQGQGSYNEQFF. CDR3 DNA sequence: TGTGCCTGGAGTTTACAGGGACAGGGCTCCTACAATGAGCAGTTCTTC. J is TRBJ2-1 and V is TRBV30; TRBD1 aligns across 9 bases. The CDR3 consists of 16 residues. The V gene's germline CDR1 is GTSNPN and CDR2 SVGIG (reference sequence). The ends lost 2 bases at V and 0 bases at J; junction bases unmatched: 5.

The V and J genes are TRBV6-5 and TRBJ1-1; 7 bases match TRBD1. This CDR3 comprises 11 residues. Germline assignment: CDR1 MNHEY and CDR2 SVGAGI. V was clipped by 7 bases and J by 11 bases; unmatched bases: 7. The CDR3, as DNA: TGTGCCAGCATCAGGGGGTCTGCGGCTTTCTTT. Its protein is CASIRGSAAFF.

The V and J genes are TRBV7-6 and TRBJ2-1; a possible D gene is TRBD2 (6 bases). The germline gives CDR1 SGHVS, CDR2 FNYEAQ. CDR3 length: 16 residues. V was clipped by 1 base and J by 6 bases, with 16 bases between them. CDR3 sequence reads: CASSLGGGFFSNEQFF. In DNA form, the CDR3 reads TGTGCCAGCAGCTTAGGTGGGGGGTTCTTCAGCAATGAGCAGTTCTTC.

This clone has a handful of counts. The rearrangement uses TRBV10-1 and TRBJ1-6; D is possibly TRBD1 (6 bases). V gave up 11 bases and J gave up 0 bases, with 14 bases separating them. The CDR3 runs 15 residues. Per the germline V gene, CDR1 is WNHNN and CDR2 is SYGVQD (reference sequence). CDR3 coding DNA: TGCGCCGTCAGGGGCTCGAGCTCCTATAATTCACCCCTCCACTTT. Protein: CAVRGSSSYNSPLHF.

V gene TRBV25-1 combines with J gene TRBJ2-3; TRBD1 matches at 8 bases. Germline-derived CDR1 and CDR2 are MGHDK and SYGVNS. The CDR3 is made up of 16 amino acids. V gave up 4 bases and J gave up 2 bases; unmatched junction bases: 8. This chain's CDR3 is CASSASGTGVTDTQYF. As DNA, the CDR3 is TGTGCCAGCAGTGCATCCGGGACAGGAGTCACAGATACGCAGTATTTT.

This chain uses TRBV4-1 with TRBJ2-1, with 7 nucleotides matching TRBD2. This CDR3 comprises 13 residues. V was pared by 0 bases and J by 15 bases, with 8 bases of the junction left unmatched. Per the germline V gene, CDR1 is MGHRA and CDR2 is YSYEKL. CDR3 bases: TGCGCCAGCAGCCAAGAACCGGGGGGACGGACGTTCTTC. Protein product: CASSQEPGGRTFF.

This chain links TRBV28 with TRBJ2-1; 9 nucleotides align to TRBD2. CDR1 and CDR2 (germline): MDHEN, SYDVKM. The V gene end was trimmed by 5 bases and the J gene end by 4 bases; junction bases not matched to a gene: 6. CDR3 length: 15 residues. CDR3 sequence reads: CASSVSGGKYNEQFF. CDR3 nucleotides: TGTGCCAGCAGTGTCAGCGGGGGGAAGTACAATGAGCAGTTCTTC.

The chain employs TRBV7-3 and TRBJ1-1, with unresolved D. Trimming removed 2 bases from V and 1 base from J, with 5 bases in between. CDR3 length equals 13 residues. Germline loops: CDR1 SGHTA, CDR2 FQGTGA. CDR3 residues: CASSLGTNTEAFF. The CDR3 coding sequence is TGTGCCAGCAGCTTAGGCACGAACACTGAAGCTTTCTTT.

This clone was observed once. V usage is TRBV5-1 and J usage is TRBJ1-6; 9 nucleotides match TRBD1. From germline, CDR1 is SGHRS and CDR2 YFSETQ. The CDR3 covers 12 residues. J gave up 7 bases and V 7 bases, and 0 bases lay outside the gene matches. The CDR3 nucleotides read TGCGCCAGCGGACAGGGGAATTCACCCCTCCACTTT. Translated: CASGQGNSPLHF.

V is TRBV11-2 and J is TRBJ2-3; 9 bases line up with TRBD1. The germline gives CDR1 SGHAT, CDR2 FQNNGV. V lost 6 bases to trimming and J lost 4 bases; unmatched junction nucleotides: 11. The length of the CDR3 is 16 residues. The CDR3 region is CASRPDPGQGSDTQYF. The CDR3, as DNA: TGTGCCAGCAGACCGGACCCGGGACAGGGTTCAGATACGCAGTATTTT.